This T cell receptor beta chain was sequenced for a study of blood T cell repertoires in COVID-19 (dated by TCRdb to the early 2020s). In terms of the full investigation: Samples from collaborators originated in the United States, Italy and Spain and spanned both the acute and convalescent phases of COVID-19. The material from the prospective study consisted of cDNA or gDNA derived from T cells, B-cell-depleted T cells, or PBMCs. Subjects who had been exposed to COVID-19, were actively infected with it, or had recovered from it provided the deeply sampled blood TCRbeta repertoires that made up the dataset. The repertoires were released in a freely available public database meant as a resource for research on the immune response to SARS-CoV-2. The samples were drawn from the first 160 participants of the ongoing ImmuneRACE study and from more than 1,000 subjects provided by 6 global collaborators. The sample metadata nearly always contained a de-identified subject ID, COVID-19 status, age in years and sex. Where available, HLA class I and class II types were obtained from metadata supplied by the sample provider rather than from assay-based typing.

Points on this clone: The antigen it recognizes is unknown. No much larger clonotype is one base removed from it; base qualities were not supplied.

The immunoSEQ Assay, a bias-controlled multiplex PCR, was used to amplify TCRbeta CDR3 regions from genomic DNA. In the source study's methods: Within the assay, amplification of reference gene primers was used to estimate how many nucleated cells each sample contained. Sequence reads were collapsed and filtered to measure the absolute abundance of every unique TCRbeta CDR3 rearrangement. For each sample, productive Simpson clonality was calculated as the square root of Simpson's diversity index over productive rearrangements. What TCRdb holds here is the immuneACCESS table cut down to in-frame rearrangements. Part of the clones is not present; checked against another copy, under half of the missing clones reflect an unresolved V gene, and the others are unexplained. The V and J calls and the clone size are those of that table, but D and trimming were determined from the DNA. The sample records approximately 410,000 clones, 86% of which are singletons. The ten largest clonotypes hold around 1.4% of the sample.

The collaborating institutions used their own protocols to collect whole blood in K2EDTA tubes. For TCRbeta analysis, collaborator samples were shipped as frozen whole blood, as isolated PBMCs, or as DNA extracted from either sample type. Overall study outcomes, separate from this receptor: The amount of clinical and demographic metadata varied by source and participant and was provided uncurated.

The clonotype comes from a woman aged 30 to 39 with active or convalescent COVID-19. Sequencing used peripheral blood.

The nucleotides read TGTGCCAGCAGTCGAGCGACAGGGGGTAACACTGAAGCTTTCTTT. Its protein is CASSRATGGNTEAFF. In this chain, TRBV2 is recombined with TRBJ1-1, with 9 bases in between that match TRBD1. V lost 5 bases and J lost 2 bases, and the count of bases not matched to a germline gene is 6. Looking up the germline V gene yields CDR1 SNHLY and CDR2 FYNNEI. The CDR3, from cysteine to phenylalanine, totals 15 residues. Only CDR3 DNA is held: 45 bases, read in frame from base 1.